This T cell receptor beta chain is from a study of neurological immune-mediated disorders. The study drew its healthy controls from blood bank volunteers in Maryland, USA. A remark on this clonotype: The antigen is not known.

The study, taken as a whole, reports: None of the CDR3 amino acid sequences found in expanded clones was shared across subjects. This suggests that the TCR-beta repertoires were private in all groups.

A 10-nucleotide random UMI tagged transcripts in template-switch 5'RACE cDNA synthesis. TCRdb called the 5' RACE reads again in MiXCR, with one record for every CDR3 protein. The sample holds under 40,000 distinct CDR3 sequences, less than 8.5% seen once. The CDR3 runs to 14 residues. Germline CDR1 DFQATT, CDR2 SNEGSKA (reference sequence). V lost 6 bases and J lost 7, with 16 bases in between. The clonotype originates from a woman aged 40 to 49 in good health. The chain is built from TRBV20-1 and TRBJ1-6, with D uncertain. Sequencing was performed on PBMCs. Here the CDR3 reads CSAPPSRGNSPLHF. CDR3 nucleotide sequence: TGCAGTGCCCCCCCCTCCCGGGGAAATTCACCCCTCCACTTT.